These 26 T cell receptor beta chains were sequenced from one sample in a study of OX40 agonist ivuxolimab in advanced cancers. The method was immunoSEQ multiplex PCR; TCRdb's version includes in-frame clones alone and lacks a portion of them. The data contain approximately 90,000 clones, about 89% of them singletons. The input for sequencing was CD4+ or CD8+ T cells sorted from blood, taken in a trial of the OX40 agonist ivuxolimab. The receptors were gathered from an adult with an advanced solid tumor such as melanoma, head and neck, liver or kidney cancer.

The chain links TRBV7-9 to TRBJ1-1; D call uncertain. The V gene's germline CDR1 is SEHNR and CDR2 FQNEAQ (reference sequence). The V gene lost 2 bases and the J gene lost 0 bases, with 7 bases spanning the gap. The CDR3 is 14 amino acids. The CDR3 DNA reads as TGTGCCAGCAGCTTACCCCCAATGAACACTGAAGCTTTCTTT. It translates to CASSLPPMNTEAFF.

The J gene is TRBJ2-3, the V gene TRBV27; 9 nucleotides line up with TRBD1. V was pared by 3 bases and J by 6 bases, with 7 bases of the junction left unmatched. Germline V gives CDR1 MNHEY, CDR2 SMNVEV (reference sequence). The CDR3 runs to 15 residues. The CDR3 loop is CASSLEQGAADTQYF. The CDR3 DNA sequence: TGTGCCAGCAGTTTGGAACAGGGGGCAGCGGATACGCAGTATTTT.

CDR3 DNA: TGTGCCAGCAGCCTTGCTTGGGGGCCTGATACGCAGTATTTT. This gives the protein CASSLAWGPDTQYF. This chain uses TRBV7-2 with TRBJ2-3; D possibly corresponds to TRBD1 (6 bases). The germline gives CDR1 SGHTA, CDR2 FQGNSA. The CDR3 spans 14 residues. The V gene lost 5 bases and the J gene lost 6 bases, with 15 bases spanning the gap.

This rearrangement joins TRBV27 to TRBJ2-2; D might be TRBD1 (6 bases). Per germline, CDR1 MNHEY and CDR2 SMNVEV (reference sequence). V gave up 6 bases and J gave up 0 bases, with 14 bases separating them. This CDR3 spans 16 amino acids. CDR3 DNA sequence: TGTGCCAGCAGCCTCAACAGGGCGTCGAACACCGGGGAGCTGTTTTTT. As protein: CASSLNRASNTGELFF.

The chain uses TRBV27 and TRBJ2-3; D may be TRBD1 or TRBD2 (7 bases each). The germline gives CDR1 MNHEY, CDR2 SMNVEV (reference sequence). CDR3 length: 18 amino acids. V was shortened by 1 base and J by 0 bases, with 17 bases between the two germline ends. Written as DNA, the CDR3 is TGTGCCAGCAGTTTATTTGGGGACAGCGGGGTTAGCACAGATACGCAGTATTTT. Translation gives CASSLFGDSGVSTDTQYF.

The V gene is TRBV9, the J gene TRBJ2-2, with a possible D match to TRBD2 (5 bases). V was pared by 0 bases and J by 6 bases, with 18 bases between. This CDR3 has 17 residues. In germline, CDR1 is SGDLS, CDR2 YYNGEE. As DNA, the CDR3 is TGTGCCAGCAGCGTAGGGACTGCAAAGTCCCGGGCCGGGGAGCTGTTTTTT. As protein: CASSVGTAKSRAGELFF.

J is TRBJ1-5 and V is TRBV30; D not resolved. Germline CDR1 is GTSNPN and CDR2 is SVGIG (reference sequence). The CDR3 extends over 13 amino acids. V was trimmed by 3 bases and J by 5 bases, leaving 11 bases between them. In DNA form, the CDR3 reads TGTGCCTGGAGCCGACAAGAAGATCAGCCCCAGCATTTT. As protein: CAWSRQEDQPQHF.

In nucleotides, the CDR3 is TGTGCCAGCAGTTTAATGCGGACAGGGGGCACGGATGAGCAGTTCTTC. Amino acids: CASSLMRTGGTDEQFF. The V call is TRBV27, the J call TRBJ2-1; TRBD1 matches at 11 bases. Per the germline V gene, CDR1 is MNHEY and CDR2 is SMNVEV (reference sequence). CDR3 length: 16 amino acids. Losses at the gene ends were 2 bases for V and 8 bases for J; bases not matched to a gene: 8.

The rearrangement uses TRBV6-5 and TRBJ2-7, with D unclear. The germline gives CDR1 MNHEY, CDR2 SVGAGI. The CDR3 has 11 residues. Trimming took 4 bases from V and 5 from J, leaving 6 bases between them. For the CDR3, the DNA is TGTGCCAGCAGTTCTAGTAACGAGCAGTACTTC. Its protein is CASSSSNEQYF.

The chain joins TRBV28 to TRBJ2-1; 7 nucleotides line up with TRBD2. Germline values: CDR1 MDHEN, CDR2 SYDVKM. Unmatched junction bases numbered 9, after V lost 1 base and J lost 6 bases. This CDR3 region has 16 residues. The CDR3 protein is CASSLSWLAETNEQFF. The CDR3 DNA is TGTGCCAGCAGTTTATCTTGGCTAGCGGAAACCAATGAGCAGTTCTTC. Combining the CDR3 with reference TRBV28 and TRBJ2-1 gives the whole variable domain DVKVTQSSRYLVKRTGEKVFLECVQDMDHENMFWYRQDPGLGLRLIYFSYDVKMKEKGDIPEGYSVSREKKERFSLILESASTNQTSMYLCASSLSWLAETNEQFFGPGTRLTVL.

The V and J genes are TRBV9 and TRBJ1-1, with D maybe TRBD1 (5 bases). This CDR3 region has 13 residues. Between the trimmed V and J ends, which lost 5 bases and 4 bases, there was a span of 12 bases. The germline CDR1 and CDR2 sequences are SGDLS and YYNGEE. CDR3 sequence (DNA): TGTGCCAGCAGGCGGGGGACCGGCACTGAAGCTTTCTTT. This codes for CASRRGTGTEAFF. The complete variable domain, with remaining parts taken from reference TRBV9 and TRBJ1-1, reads DSGVTQTPKHLITATGQRVTLRCSPRSGDLSVYWYQQSLDQGLQFLIQYYNGEERAKGNILERFSAQQFPDLHSELNLSSLELGDSALYFCASRRGTGTEAFFGQGTRLTVV.

The DNA of the CDR3 is TGTGCTAGTGGTCCTGGACAGGGCAGTCAGCCCCAGCATTTT. Its protein is CASGPGQGSQPQHF. The chain is built from TRBV12-5 and TRBJ1-5, with 8 bases fitting TRBD1. J was trimmed by 6 bases and V by 5 bases; bases with no gene match: 6. This CDR3 has 14 amino acids. The V gene's germline CDR1 is LGHNT and CDR2 FRNRAP.

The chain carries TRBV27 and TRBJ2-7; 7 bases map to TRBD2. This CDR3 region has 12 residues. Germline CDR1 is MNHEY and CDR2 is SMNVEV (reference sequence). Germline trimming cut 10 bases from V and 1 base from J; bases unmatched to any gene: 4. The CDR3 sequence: CATRGGSYEQYF. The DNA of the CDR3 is TGTGCCACCCGGGGAGGGTCCTACGAGCAGTACTTC.

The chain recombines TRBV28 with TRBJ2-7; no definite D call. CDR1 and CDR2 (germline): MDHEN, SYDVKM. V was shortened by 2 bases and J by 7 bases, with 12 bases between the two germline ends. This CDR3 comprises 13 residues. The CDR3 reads CASSLQSWWEQYF. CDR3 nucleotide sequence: TGTGCCAGCAGTTTACAAAGTTGGTGGGAGCAGTACTTC.

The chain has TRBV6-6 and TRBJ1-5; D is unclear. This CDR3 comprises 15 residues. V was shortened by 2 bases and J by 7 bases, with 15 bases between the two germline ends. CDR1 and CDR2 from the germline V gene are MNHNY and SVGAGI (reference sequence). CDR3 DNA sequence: TGTGCCAGCAGTTACCTTGCAGGAACCGACCAGCCCCAGCATTTT. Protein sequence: CASSYLAGTDQPQHF.

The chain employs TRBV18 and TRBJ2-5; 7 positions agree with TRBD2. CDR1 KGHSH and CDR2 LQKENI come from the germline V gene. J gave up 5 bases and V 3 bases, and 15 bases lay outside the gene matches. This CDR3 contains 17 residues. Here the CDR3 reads CASSPFGPGGRLETQYF. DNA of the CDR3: TGTGCCAGCTCACCGTTCGGGCCGGGAGGAAGGTTGGAGACCCAGTACTTC.

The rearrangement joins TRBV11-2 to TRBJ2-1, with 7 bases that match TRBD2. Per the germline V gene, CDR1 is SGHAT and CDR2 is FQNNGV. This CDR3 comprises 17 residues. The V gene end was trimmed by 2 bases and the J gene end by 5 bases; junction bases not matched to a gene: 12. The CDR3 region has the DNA TGTGCCAGCAGCTTATACGCGCGCGCGGGAGTGGACAATGAGCAGTTCTTC. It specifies CASSLYARAGVDNEQFF.

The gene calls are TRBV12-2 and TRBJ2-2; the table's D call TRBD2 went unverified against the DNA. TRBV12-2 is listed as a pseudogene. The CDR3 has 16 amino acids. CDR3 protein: CASRRSREANTGELFF. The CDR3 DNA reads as TGTGCAAGTCGCCGTTCTAGAGAAGCGAACACCGGGGAGCTGTTTTTT.

The CDR3 protein is CASSGLAGDTGELFF. The CDR3 bases are TGTGCCAGCAGTGGACTAGCGGGAGACACCGGGGAGCTGTTTTTT. This chain links TRBV6-1 with TRBJ2-2; 12 bases are a match to TRBD2. Trimming removed 4 bases from V and 3 bases from J; junction bases left unmatched: 0. Germline-derived CDR1 and CDR2 are MNHNS and SASEGT. The length of the CDR3 is 15 residues.

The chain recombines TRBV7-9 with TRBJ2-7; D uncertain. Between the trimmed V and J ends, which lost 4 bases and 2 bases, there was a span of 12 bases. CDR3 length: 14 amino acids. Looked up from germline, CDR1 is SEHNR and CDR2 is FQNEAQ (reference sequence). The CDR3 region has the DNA TGTGCCAGCAGCTCTCGGGCCTCGCCCTACGAGCAGTACTTC. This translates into CASSSRASPYEQYF. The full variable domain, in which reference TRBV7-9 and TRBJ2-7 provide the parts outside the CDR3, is DTGVSQNPRHKITKRGQNVTFRCDPISEHNRLYWYRQTLGQGPEFLTYFQNEAQLEKSRLLSDRFSAERPKGSFSTLEIQRTEQGDSAMYLCASSSRASPYEQYFGPGTRLTVT.

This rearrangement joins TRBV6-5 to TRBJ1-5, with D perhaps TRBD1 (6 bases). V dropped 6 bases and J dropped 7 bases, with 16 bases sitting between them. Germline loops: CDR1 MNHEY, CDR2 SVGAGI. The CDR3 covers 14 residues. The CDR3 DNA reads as TGTGCCAGCAGAAAGGGGGGGGCTAACCAGCCCCAGCATTTT. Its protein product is CASRKGGANQPQHF.

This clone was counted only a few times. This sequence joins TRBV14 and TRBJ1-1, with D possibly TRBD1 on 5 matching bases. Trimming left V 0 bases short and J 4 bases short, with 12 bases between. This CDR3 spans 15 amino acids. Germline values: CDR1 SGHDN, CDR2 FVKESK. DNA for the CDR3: TGTGCCAGCAGCCAAGAGGGGGAATACAGCACTGAAGCTTTCTTT. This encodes CASSQEGEYSTEAFF.

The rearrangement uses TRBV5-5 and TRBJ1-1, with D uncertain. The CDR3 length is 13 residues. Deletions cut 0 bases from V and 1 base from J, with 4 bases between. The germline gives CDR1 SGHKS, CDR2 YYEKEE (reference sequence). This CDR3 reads CASSLGPNTEAFF. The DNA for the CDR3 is TGTGCCAGCAGCTTGGGTCCGAACACTGAAGCTTTCTTT.

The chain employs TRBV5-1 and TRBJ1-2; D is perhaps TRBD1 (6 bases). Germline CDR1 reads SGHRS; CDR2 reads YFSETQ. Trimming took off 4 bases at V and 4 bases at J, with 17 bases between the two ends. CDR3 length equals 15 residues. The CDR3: CASSTSQGRIYGYTF. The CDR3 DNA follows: TGCGCCAGCAGCACATCACAGGGAAGAATCTATGGCTACACCTTC.

The CDR3 DNA follows: TGTGCCTGGACCCTAGCGGGAGGATACTCTAGCACAGATACGCAGTATTTT. This gives the protein CAWTLAGGYSSTDTQYF. This chain joins TRBV30 and TRBJ2-3; TRBD2 matches at 11 bases. The CDR3 loop spans 17 amino acids. Per germline, CDR1 GTSNPN and CDR2 SVGIG (reference sequence). Trimming at V came to 4 bases and at J to 0 bases, leaving 9 bases not matched to a gene.

This CDR3 is CASSLEGSHNQPQYF. CDR3 bases: TGCGCCAGCAGCTTGGAGGGATCCCACAATCAGCCCCAGTATTTT. The genes are TRBV5-1 and TRBJ1-5, with no clear D. The J call may be faulty, since TRBJ2-3 better matches the DNA end. The CDR3 runs 15 residues. Germline V gene data show CDR1 as SGHRS and CDR2 as YFSETQ.